This paragraph reports one TCR beta chain. The record originates from a study of blood T cell repertoires in COVID-19. Study summary: Samples of COVID-19 (acute and convalescent) were obtained from the United States, Italy and Spain. In each case, the material was cDNA or gDNA derived from T cells, B-cell-depleted T cells, or PBMCs.

Methods used by the authors: For nucleated cells, counts were estimated from reference gene primer amplification. Measured with immunoSEQ multiplex PCR; TCRdb has only the in-frame clones, and not every one. The V and J calls and clone size come from that table; D and trimming were worked out from the DNA. Of 300,000 to 400,000 clones listed, 65% to 90% were seen once; the top ten hold about 7%. The CDR3 sequence is 13 residues long. Trimming removed 6 bases from V and 4 bases from J; junction bases left unmatched: 6. Germline CDR1 and CDR2: MNHEY and SVGEGT. The J gene is TRBJ2-7, the V gene TRBV6-2 or TRBV6-3; 7 positions agree with TRBD2. The sequence was collected from a human donor in a cohort sampled during active COVID-19. The sequencing input was peripheral blood. Here the CDR3 DNA reads TGTGCCAGCAGCCGGACTAGAGCGTACGAGCAGTACTTC. Protein product: CASSRTRAYEQYF.